This T cell receptor (beta chain) was captured by sequencing in a study of cytotoxic CD8 clonotypes in ibrutinib-treated CLL. For this clone: Its antigen is unknown.

The repertoire was sequenced with immunoSEQ multiplex PCR; TCRdb's copy has only in-frame clones and lacks some. The sample consists of fewer than 400,000 clones, approximately 67% of them appearing once. The CDR3 totals 13 residues. J gave up 3 bases and V 2 bases, and 1 base lay outside the gene matches. Germline-derived CDR1 and CDR2 are MNHNS and SASEGT. Study results and caveats: Against age-matched healthy donors, baseline clonality ran higher and tracked circulating CD8+ T-cell counts.

The sample in question was PBMCs, obtained after 36 months of ibrutinib treatment. This clonotype was obtained from a human donor with chronic lymphocytic leukemia. The chain joins TRBV6-1 to TRBJ2-7, with 7 bases fitting TRBD1. Here the CDR3 DNA reads TGTGCCAGCAGTGAACGGGACAGCTACGAGCAGTACTTC. Residues: CASSERDSYEQYF.